The entry below describes one T cell receptor (beta chain). The V end was cut by 6 bases, the J end by 7 bases, with 21 bases between. Germline values: CDR1 MNHEY, CDR2 SVGAGI. CDR3 length: 15 amino acids. This sample was included in a study of blood T cell repertoires in COVID-19. The wider study: Spain, Italy and the United States supplied samples that represented acute and convalescent COVID-19. The analysed material was cDNA or gDNA that came from T cells, B-cell-depleted T cells, or PBMCs.

How the authors handled the data: It was from reference gene primer amplification that nucleated cell counts were estimated. Profiling relied on immunoSEQ multiplex PCR, and the TCRdb table lists in-frame clones only, not all of them. The V and J calls and the clone size are those of that table, but D and trimming were determined from the DNA. The data show a few hundred thousand clones, around 82% seen once. The J gene is TRBJ1-2, the V gene TRBV6-5; the D gene is possibly TRBD1 (6 bases). Source material: peripheral blood. This clonotype originated in a human donor in a cohort sampled during active COVID-19. CDR3: CASSRDNTFAGGYTF. The CDR3 DNA is TGTGCCAGCAGCCGGGACAACACTTTCGCGGGTGGCTACACCTTC.